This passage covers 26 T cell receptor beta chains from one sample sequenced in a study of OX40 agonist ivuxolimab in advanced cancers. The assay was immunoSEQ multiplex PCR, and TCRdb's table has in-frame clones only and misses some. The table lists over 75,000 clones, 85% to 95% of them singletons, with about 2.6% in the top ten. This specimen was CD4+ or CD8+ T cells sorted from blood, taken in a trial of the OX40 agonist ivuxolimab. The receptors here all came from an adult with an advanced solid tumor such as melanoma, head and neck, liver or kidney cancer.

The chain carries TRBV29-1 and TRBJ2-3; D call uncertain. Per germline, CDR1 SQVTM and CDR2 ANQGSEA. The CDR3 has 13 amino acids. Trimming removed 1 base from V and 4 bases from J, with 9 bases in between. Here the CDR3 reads CSVEGGTADTQYF. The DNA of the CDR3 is TGCAGCGTTGAAGGGGGTACTGCAGATACGCAGTATTTT.

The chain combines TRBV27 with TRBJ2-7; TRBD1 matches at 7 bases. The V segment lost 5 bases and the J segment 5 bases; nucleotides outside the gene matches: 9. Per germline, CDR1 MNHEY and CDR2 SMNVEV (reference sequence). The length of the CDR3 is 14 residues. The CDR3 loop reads CASSPLDRADEQYF. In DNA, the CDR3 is TGTGCCAGCAGTCCCCTTGACAGGGCGGACGAGCAGTACTTC.

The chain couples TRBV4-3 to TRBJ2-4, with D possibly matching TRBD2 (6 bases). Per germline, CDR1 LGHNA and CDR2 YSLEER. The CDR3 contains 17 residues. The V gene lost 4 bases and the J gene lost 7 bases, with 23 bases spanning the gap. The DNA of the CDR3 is TGCGCCAGCAGCCGGGTTTTCCAAGCGGGCTCGCTTAACATTCAGTACTTC. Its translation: CASSRVFQAGSLNIQYF.

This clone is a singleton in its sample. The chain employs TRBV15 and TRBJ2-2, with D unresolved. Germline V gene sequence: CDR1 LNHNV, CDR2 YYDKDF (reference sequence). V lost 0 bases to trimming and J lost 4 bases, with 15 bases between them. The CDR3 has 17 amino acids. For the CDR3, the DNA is TGTGCCACCAGCAGAGATTATAGCCTTACCGGCACCGGGGAGCTGTTTTTT. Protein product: CATSRDYSLTGTGELFF. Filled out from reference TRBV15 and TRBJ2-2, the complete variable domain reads DAMVIQNPRYQVTQFGKPVTLSCSQTLNHNVMYWYQQKSSQAPKLLFHYYDKDFNNEADTPDNFQSRRPNTSFCFLDIRSPGLGDTAMYLCATSRDYSLTGTGELFFGEGSRLTVL.

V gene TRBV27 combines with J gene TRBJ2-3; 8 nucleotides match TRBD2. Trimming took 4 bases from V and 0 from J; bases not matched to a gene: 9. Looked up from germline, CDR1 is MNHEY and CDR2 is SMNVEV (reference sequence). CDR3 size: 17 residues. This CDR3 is CASSSPSERGSTDTQYF. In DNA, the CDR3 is TGTGCCAGCAGTTCCCCCTCGGAGCGGGGGAGCACAGATACGCAGTATTTT.

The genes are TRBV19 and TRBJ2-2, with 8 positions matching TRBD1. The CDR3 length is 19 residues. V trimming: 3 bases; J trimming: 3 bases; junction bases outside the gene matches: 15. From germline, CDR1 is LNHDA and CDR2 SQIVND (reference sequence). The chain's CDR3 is CASSIIVRRTGRDTGELFF. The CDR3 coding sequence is TGTGCCAGTAGTATCATAGTTCGTCGGACAGGGCGGGACACCGGGGAGCTGTTTTTT.

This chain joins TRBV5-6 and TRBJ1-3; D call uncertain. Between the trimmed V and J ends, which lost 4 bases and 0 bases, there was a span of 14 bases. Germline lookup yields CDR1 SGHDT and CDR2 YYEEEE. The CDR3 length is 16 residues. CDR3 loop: CASSHAQASSGNTIYF. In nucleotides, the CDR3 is TGTGCCAGCAGCCATGCTCAGGCTAGCTCTGGAAACACCATATATTTT.

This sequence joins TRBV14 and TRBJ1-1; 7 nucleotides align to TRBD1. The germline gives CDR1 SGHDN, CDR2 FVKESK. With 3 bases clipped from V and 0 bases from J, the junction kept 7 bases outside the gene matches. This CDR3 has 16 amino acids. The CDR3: CASSQDLGQMNTEAFF. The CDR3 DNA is TGTGCCAGCAGCCAGGATTTGGGACAGATGAACACTGAAGCTTTCTTT.

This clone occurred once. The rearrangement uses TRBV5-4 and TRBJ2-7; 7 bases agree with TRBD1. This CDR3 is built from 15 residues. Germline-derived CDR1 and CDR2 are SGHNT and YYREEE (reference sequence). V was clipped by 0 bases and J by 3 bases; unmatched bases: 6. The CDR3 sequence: CASSLAPTGNYEQYF. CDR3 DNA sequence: TGTGCCAGCAGCTTGGCTCCGACAGGGAACTACGAGCAGTACTTC.

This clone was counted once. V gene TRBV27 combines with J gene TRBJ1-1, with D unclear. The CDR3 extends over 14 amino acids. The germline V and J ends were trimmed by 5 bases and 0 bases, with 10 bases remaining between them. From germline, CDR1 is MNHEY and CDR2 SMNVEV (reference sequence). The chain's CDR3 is CASSPGIMNTEAFF. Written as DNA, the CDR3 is TGTGCCAGCAGTCCCGGGATTATGAACACTGAAGCTTTCTTT.

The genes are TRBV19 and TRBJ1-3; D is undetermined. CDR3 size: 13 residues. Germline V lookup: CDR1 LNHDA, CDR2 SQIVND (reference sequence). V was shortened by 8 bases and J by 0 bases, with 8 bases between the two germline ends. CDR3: CASQLYSGNTIYF. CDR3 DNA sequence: TGTGCCAGTCAATTGTACTCTGGAAACACCATATATTTT.

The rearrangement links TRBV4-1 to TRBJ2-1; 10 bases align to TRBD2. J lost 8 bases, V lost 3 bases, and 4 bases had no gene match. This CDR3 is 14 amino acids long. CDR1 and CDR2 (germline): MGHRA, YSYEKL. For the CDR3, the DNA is TGCGCCAGCAGCCACAGCGGGGGGGCATATGAGCAGTTCTTC. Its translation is CASSHSGGAYEQFF.

The CDR3 loop reads CASSGGVSYEQYF. The CDR3 bases are TGTGCCAGCAGTGGAGGGGTCTCCTACGAGCAGTACTTC. The chain carries TRBV2 and TRBJ2-7; the D gene could be TRBD1 or TRBD2 (5 bases each). V was trimmed by 4 bases and J by 0 bases, leaving 7 bases between them. The CDR3 has 13 amino acids. Germline CDR1 reads SNHLY; CDR2 reads FYNNEI.

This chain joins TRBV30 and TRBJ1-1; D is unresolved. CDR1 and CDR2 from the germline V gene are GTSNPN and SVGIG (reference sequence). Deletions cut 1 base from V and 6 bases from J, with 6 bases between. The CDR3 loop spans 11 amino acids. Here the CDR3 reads CAWSGSPEAFF. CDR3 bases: TGTGCCTGGAGTGGGTCTCCTGAAGCTTTCTTT.

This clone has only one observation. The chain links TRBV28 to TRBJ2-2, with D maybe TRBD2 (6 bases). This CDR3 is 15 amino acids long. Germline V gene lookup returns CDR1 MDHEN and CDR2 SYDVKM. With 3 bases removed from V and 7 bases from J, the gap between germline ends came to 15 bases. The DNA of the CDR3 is TGTGCCAGCAGTTTCCCCGGGGGACTGGGCGGGGAGCTGTTTTTT. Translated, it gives CASSFPGGLGGELFF.

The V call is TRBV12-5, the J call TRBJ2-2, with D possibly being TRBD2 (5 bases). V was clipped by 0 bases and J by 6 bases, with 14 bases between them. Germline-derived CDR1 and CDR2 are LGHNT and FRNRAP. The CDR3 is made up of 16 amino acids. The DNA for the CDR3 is TGTGCTAGTGGTTTGGTAAGAGGGAGAGAGTCCGGGGAGCTGTTTTTT. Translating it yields CASGLVRGRESGELFF.

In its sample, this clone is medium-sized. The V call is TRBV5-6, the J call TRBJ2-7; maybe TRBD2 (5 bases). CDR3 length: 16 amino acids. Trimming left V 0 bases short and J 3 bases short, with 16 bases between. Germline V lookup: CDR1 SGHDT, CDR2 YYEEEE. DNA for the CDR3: TGTGCCAGCAGCTTGGTCCTCCCGGGATCTTACTACGAGCAGTACTTC. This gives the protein CASSLVLPGSYYEQYF.

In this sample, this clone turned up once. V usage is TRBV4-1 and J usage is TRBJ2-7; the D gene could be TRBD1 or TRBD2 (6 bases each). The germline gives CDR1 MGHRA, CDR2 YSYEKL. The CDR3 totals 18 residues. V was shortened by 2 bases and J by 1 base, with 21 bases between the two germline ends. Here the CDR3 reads CASSQRPKGGAGSYEQYF. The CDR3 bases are TGCGCCAGCAGCCAACGGCCCAAAGGGGGAGCGGGTTCCTACGAGCAGTACTTC.

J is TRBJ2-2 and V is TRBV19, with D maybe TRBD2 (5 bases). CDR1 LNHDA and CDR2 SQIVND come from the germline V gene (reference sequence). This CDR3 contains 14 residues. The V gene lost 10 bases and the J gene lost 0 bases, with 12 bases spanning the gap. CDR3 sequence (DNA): TGTGCCACTAAACCGGGGACGAACACCGGGGAGCTGTTTTTT. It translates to CATKPGTNTGELFF.

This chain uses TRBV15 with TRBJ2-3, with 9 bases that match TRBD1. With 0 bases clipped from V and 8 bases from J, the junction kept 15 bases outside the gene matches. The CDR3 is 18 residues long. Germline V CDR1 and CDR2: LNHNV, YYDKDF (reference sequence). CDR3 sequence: CATSRDFFSPDRGGTQYF. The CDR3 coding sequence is TGTGCCACCAGCAGAGATTTCTTTAGCCCGGACAGGGGAGGTACGCAGTATTTT.

CDR3 residues: CASSFRQGQETQYF. The CDR3 DNA sequence: TGTGCCAGCAGCTTTCGACAGGGACAAGAGACCCAGTACTTC. The chain links TRBV7-2 to TRBJ2-5; 7 nucleotides agree with TRBD1. Germline V gives CDR1 SGHTA, CDR2 FQGNSA. CDR3 length equals 14 residues. V lost 3 bases and J lost 2; bases outside the gene matches: 3.

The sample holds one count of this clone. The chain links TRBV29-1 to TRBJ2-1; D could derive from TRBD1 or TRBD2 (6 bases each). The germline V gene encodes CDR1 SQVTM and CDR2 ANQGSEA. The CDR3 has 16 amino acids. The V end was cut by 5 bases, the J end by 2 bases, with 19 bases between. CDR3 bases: TGCAGCGTTAACTCAGGGAAGGGGGGTACCTACAATGAGCAGTTCTTC. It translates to CSVNSGKGGTYNEQFF.

The CDR3 sequence is CASSFDGAGANVLTF. In nucleotides, the CDR3 is TGCGCCAGCAGCTTCGACGGGGCAGGGGCCAACGTCCTGACTTTC. V gene TRBV5-1 combines with J gene TRBJ2-6; the D gene could be TRBD1 or TRBD2 (5 bases each). This CDR3 comprises 15 residues. In germline, CDR1 is SGHRS, CDR2 YFSETQ. V was trimmed by 2 bases and J by 4 bases, leaving 10 bases between them.

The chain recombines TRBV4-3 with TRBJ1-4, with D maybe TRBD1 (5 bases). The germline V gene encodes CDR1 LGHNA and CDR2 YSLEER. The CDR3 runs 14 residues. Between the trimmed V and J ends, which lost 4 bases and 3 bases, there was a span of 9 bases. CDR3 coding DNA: TGCGCCAGCAGCCCGGGGGGAGCTAATGAAAAACTGTTTTTT. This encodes CASSPGGANEKLFF.

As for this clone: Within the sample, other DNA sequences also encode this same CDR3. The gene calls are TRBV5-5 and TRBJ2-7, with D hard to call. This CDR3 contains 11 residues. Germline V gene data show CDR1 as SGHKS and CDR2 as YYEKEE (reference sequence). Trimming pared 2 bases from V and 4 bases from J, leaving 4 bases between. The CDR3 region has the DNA TGTGCCAGCAGCTTAGGGTACGAGCAGTACTTC. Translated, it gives CASSLGYEQYF. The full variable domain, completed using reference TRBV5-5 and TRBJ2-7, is DAGVTQSPTHLIKTRGQQVTLRCSPISGHKSVSWYQQVLGQGPQFIFQYYEKEERGRGNFPDRFSARQFPNYSSELNVNALLLGDSALYLCASSLGYEQYFGPGTRLTVT.

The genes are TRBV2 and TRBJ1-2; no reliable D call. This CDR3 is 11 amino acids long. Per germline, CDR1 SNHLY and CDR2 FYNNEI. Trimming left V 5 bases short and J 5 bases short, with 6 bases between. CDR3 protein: CASSMGYGYTF. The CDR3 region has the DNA TGTGCCAGCAGTATGGGGTATGGCTACACCTTC.